Below are 10 T cell receptor beta chains sequenced from a single sample in a study of graft-versus-host responses after intestinal transplantation. Profiling relied on immunoSEQ multiplex PCR, and the TCRdb table lists in-frame clones only, not all of them. This sample carries roughly 100,000 clones, approximately 93% of them seen once, and the ten largest clones take under 1.5%. The antigens these receptors bind are not known. The starting material was unstimulated CD8+ T cells sorted from spleen or lymph node cells, obtained before intestinal transplant. The source is a human donor who received an intestinal transplant.

This clone was detected once. The rearrangement joins TRBV25-1 to TRBJ2-7; D ambiguous. CDR3 size: 14 residues. V shed 3 bases and J shed 5 bases, with 14 bases lying between them. Germline V CDR1 and CDR2: MGHDK, SYGVNS. CDR3: CASSEVGQWNEQYF. For the CDR3, the DNA is TGTGCCAGCAGTGAGGTTGGGCAGTGGAACGAGCAGTACTTC.

This rearrangement joins TRBV7-9 to TRBJ1-1; D call uncertain. The V gene's germline CDR1 is SEHNR and CDR2 FQNEAQ (reference sequence). The V end lost 1 base, the J end lost 3 bases, and 6 bases lay between the germline ends. The CDR3 loop spans 13 amino acids. In nucleotides, the CDR3 is TGTGCCAGCAGCTTAGGACACTACACTGAAGCTTTCTTT. Amino acid sequence: CASSLGHYTEAFF.

The V gene is TRBV7-7, the J gene TRBJ1-3; D remains unclear. The CDR3 covers 16 residues. The ends were cut back, 5 bases at V and 0 bases at J, with 14 bases in the middle. Germline-derived CDR1 and CDR2 are SSHAT and FNYEAQ (reference sequence). As DNA, the CDR3 is TGTGCCAGCAGCGCGGATGGCCCATTCTCTGGAAACACCATATATTTT. It is translated as CASSADGPFSGNTIYF.

The V and J genes are TRBV19 and TRBJ2-2; 10 bases line up with TRBD1. Germline V gives CDR1 LNHDA, CDR2 SQIVND (reference sequence). The V and J ends lost 0 bases and 6 bases, in that order; junction bases with no gene match: 19. The CDR3 extends over 21 amino acids. This CDR3 is CASSIDGVSGTGVVQAGELFF. The DNA of the CDR3 is TGTGCCAGTAGTATAGATGGGGTCAGCGGGACAGGGGTTGTGCAAGCCGGGGAGCTGTTTTTT.

This chain uses TRBV15 with TRBJ1-1; D call uncertain. Per the germline V gene, CDR1 is LNHNV and CDR2 is YYDKDF (reference sequence). V was pared by 0 bases and J by 4 bases, with 12 bases between. The CDR3 is made up of 15 amino acids. For the CDR3, the DNA is TGTGCCACCAGCAGAGAAAGGAGGTTCGTCACTGAAGCTTTCTTT. Translated, it gives CATSRERRFVTEAFF. Looking up the rest from reference TRBV15 and TRBJ1-1 gives the full variable domain: DAMVIQNPRYQVTQFGKPVTLSCSQTLNHNVMYWYQQKSSQAPKLLFHYYDKDFNNEADTPDNFQSRRPNTSFCFLDIRSPGLGDTAMYLCATSRERRFVTEAFFGQGTRLTVV.

V usage is TRBV9 and J usage is TRBJ2-1; 7 bases map to TRBD2. CDR1 is SGDLS and CDR2 is YYNGEE in the germline V gene. The junction had 6 bases not matched to a gene; V was cut back by 4 bases and J by 2 bases. This CDR3 comprises 15 residues. In DNA form, the CDR3 reads TGTGCCAGCAGCACCACGGGGGGACCCTACAATGAGCAGTTCTTC. It codes for CASSTTGGPYNEQFF.

Written as DNA, the CDR3 is TGTGCCAGCAGCTTAAGTGGGTGGGACCCATACGAGCAGTACTTC. Protein product: CASSLSGWDPYEQYF. The chain joins TRBV7-2 to TRBJ2-7, with D perhaps TRBD1 or TRBD2 (5 bases each). There are 15 residues in the CDR3. Trimming shortened V by 2 bases and J by 4 bases, and 15 bases separated the two germline ends. In germline, CDR1 is SGHTA, CDR2 FQGNSA.

This clone was detected only a few times. V gene TRBV5-1 combines with J gene TRBJ1-6; D perhaps matches TRBD1 (6 bases). The CDR3 contains 14 residues. V was shortened by 3 bases and J by 10 bases, with 14 bases between the two germline ends. Germline V gene data show CDR1 as SGHRS and CDR2 as YFSETQ. CDR3 protein: CASSSYPGDSPLHF. Written as DNA, the CDR3 is TGCGCCAGCAGCTCATACCCAGGGGACTCACCCCTCCACTTT.

V usage is TRBV27 and J usage is TRBJ1-4; D unresolved. Trimming cost V 3 bases and J 0 bases, with 11 bases left between them. Germline V gene data show CDR1 as MNHEY and CDR2 as SMNVEV (reference sequence). This CDR3 region has 16 residues. CDR3: CASSLLAYPTNEKLFF. The CDR3 DNA is TGTGCCAGCAGTTTGCTAGCATACCCAACTAATGAAAAACTGTTTTTT.

In this sample, this clone turned up once. The chain recombines TRBV25-1 with TRBJ2-1; TRBD1 might be the D (5 bases). Trimming stripped 4 bases from V and 2 bases from J, with 9 bases between. Germline V gene sequence: CDR1 MGHDK, CDR2 SYGVNS. This CDR3 has 14 residues. The CDR3 nucleotides are TGTGCCAGCAGTGGGGGCACGCCCTACAATGAGCAGTTCTTC. Its translation: CASSGGTPYNEQFF.